The entry that follows covers one T cell receptor (beta chain) sequence. Its antigen is still unknown. Researchers ran the PCR with 60 Vbeta and 13 Jbeta primers. Clones were read by immunoSEQ multiplex PCR, and TCRdb kept only the in-frame ones, dropping some. The sample includes 100,000 to 150,000 clones, 8.5% to 10% of them seen just once. V was trimmed by 2 bases and J by 1 base, leaving 8 bases between them. CDR1 and CDR2 from the germline V gene are GTSNPN and SVGIG (reference sequence). The CDR3 has 13 residues. This record belongs to a study of cytomegalovirus exposure and HLA in healthy donors. Study-wide results and caveats: CMV serostatus was the sole immune exposure information available. HLA-A and HLA-B allele assignments for most subjects were reportedly predicted accurately using TCR beta sequences. Differences between HLA loci emerged in a later analysis of TCR association rates, with DRB1 most and HLA-C fewest.

Sequenced material: PBMCs. The sequence came from a man aged 40-55 years in good health and CMV-seronegative. This chain joins TRBV30 and TRBJ1-1; maybe TRBD1 (6 bases). The CDR3 reads CAWSIRGNTEAFF. The CDR3 region has the DNA TGTGCCTGGAGTATCAGGGGGAACACTGAAGCTTTCTTT.